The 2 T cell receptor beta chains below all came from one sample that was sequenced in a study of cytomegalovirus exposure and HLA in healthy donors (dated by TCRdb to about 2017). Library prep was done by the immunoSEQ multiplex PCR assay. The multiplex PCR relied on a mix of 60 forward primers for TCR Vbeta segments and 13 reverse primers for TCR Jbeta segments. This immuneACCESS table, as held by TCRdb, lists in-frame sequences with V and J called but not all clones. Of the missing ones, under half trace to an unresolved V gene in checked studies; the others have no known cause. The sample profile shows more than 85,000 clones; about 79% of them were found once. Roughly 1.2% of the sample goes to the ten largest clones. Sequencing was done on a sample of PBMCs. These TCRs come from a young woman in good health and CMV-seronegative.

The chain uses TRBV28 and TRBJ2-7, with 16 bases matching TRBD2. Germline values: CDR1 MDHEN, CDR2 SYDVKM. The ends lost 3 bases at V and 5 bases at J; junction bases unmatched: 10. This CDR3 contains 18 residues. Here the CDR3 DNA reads TGTGCCAGCAGTTTTGCCGGGACTAGCGGGGGGGGGCTCCACGAGCAGTACTTC. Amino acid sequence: CASSFAGTSGGGLHEQYF.

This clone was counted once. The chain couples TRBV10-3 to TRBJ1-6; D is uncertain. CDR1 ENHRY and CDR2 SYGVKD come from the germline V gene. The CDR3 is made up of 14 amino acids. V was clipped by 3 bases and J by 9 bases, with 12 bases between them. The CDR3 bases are TGTGCCATCAGTGAAGAGGGAGTTAGTTCACCCCTCCACTTT. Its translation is CAISEEGVSSPLHF.